Each of the 32 T cell receptor beta chains below was sequenced from the same sample in a study of OX40 agonist ivuxolimab in advanced cancers. Some clones are missing from TCRdb's copy, which holds only in-frame ones; the method was immunoSEQ multiplex PCR. The sample shows tens of thousands of clones, 85% to 90% of them seen only once. This sample comprised CD4+ or CD8+ T cells sorted from blood, obtained in a trial of the OX40 agonist ivuxolimab. These receptors were obtained from an adult with an advanced solid tumor such as melanoma, head and neck, liver or kidney cancer.

The V call is TRBV6-6, the J call TRBJ2-1, with D possibly matching TRBD2 (6 bases). V lost 2 bases and J 9 bases, leaving 11 bases between the germline ends. CDR3 size: 13 residues. The germline V gene encodes CDR1 MNHNY and CDR2 SVGAGI (reference sequence). The CDR3 loop reads CASSYPMGGEQFF. Here the CDR3 DNA reads TGTGCCAGCAGTTACCCTATGGGGGGTGAGCAGTTCTTC.

The rearrangement joins TRBV9 to TRBJ1-3; D is perhaps TRBD1 (5 bases). This CDR3 has 15 amino acids. Germline lookup yields CDR1 SGDLS and CDR2 YYNGEE. Between the trimmed V and J ends, which lost 2 bases and 2 bases, there was a span of 11 bases. CDR3 amino acids: CASSVLSGAGNTIYF. CDR3 DNA sequence: TGTGCCAGCAGCGTTTTATCGGGGGCTGGAAACACCATATATTTT. The whole variable domain, remainder taken from reference TRBV9 and TRBJ1-3, is DSGVTQTPKHLITATGQRVTLRCSPRSGDLSVYWYQQSLDQGLQFLIQYYNGEERAKGNILERFSAQQFPDLHSELNLSSLELGDSALYFCASSVLSGAGNTIYFGEGSWLTVV.

The chain couples TRBV5-8 to TRBJ1-2; tentatively, D is TRBD1 (5 bases). With 3 bases removed from V and 2 bases from J, the gap between germline ends came to 8 bases. This CDR3 spans 13 amino acids. CDR1 is SGHTS, CDR2 YDEGEE, per germline. Here the CDR3 DNA reads TGTGCCAGCAGCTCCGACAGCAACTATGGCTACACCTTC. Its protein product is CASSSDSNYGYTF.

The V gene is TRBV13, the J gene TRBJ1-2; no definite D call. The length of the CDR3 is 15 residues. With 2 bases removed from V and 0 bases from J, the gap between germline ends came to 10 bases. Germline V gene sequence: CDR1 PRHDT, CDR2 FYEKMQ (reference sequence). The CDR3 sequence: CASSLSEVSNYGYTF. The CDR3 DNA is TGTGCCAGCAGCTTAAGCGAGGTCTCTAACTATGGCTACACCTTC.

The CDR3 is CASSQAGSTLGYTF. The CDR3 DNA reads TGTGCCAGCAGCCAGGCGGGGTCAACACTCGGCTACACCTTC. The rearrangement links TRBV9 to TRBJ1-2; D gene ambiguous. This CDR3 spans 14 amino acids. The V end lost 4 bases, the J end lost 8 bases, and 18 bases lay between the germline ends. Germline CDR1 reads SGDLS; CDR2 reads YYNGEE.

The rearrangement joins TRBV6-1 to TRBJ1-2; no reliable D call. Germline V gives CDR1 MNHNS, CDR2 SASEGT. The CDR3 is 12 residues long. Trimming stripped 5 bases from V and 0 bases from J, with 4 bases between. CDR3 sequence (DNA): TGTGCCAGCAGTTTGGCTAACTATGGCTACACCTTC. This encodes CASSLANYGYTF.

V and J are TRBV6-6 and TRBJ1-2; D gene uncertain. Per germline, CDR1 MNHNY and CDR2 SVGAGI (reference sequence). The V end was cut by 7 bases, the J end by 3 bases, with 15 bases between. CDR3 length: 14 residues. DNA of the CDR3: TGTGCCAGCAATACGAGACGTACCCACTATGGCTACACCTTC. Its protein is CASNTRRTHYGYTF.

This clone occurred once. Other nucleotide sequences in the sample specify the same CDR3. The rearrangement joins TRBV28 to TRBJ1-6, with D possibly matching TRBD1 (5 bases). Germline V gene sequence: CDR1 MDHEN, CDR2 SYDVKM. Deletions cut 6 bases from V and 0 bases from J, with 9 bases between. This CDR3 is built from 15 residues. The CDR3 loop is CASSGGGSYNSPLHF. DNA for the CDR3: TGTGCCAGCAGCGGGGGGGGCTCCTATAATTCACCCCTCCACTTT.

This clone has just one count. V gene TRBV6-5 combines with J gene TRBJ2-2; D is uncertain. Germline CDR1 reads MNHEY; CDR2 reads SVGAGI. This CDR3 region has 13 residues. Trimming pared 2 bases from V and 7 bases from J, leaving 8 bases between. For the CDR3, the DNA is TGTGCCAGCAGTTACCCGGGTAGCGGGGAGCTGTTTTTT. Amino acids: CASSYPGSGELFF.

This sequence joins TRBV7-9 and TRBJ2-5, with 9 nucleotides matching TRBD1. The CDR3 runs to 14 residues. The germline gives CDR1 SEHNR, CDR2 FQNEAQ (reference sequence). V lost 5 bases and J lost 3; bases outside the gene matches: 4. The CDR3 sequence: CASSVGQGKETQYF. CDR3 sequence (DNA): TGTGCCAGCAGCGTGGGACAGGGTAAAGAGACCCAGTACTTC.

The J gene is TRBJ2-7, the V gene TRBV5-4, with TRBD1 matching 11 bases. V trimming: 4 bases; J trimming: 4 bases; junction bases outside the gene matches: 7. CDR3 length equals 15 residues. The germline V gene has CDR1 SGHNT and CDR2 YYREEE (reference sequence). The CDR3 region has the DNA TGTGCCAGCAGCCGAGGGACAGGGGGGAGGTACGAGCAGTACTTC. It translates to CASSRGTGGRYEQYF. Supplemented by reference TRBV5-4 and TRBJ2-7, the full variable domain reads ETGVTQSPTHLIKTRGQQVTLRCSSQSGHNTVSWYQQALGQGPQFIFQYYREEENGRGNFPPRFSGLQFPNYSSELNVNALELDDSALYLCASSRGTGGRYEQYFGPGTRLTVT.

This clone was counted a single time. The gene calls are TRBV5-4 and TRBJ1-1; no firm D call. The CDR3 covers 15 residues. The V end lost 0 bases, the J end lost 1 base, and 10 bases lay between the germline ends. Germline values: CDR1 SGHNT, CDR2 YYREEE (reference sequence). In nucleotides, the CDR3 is TGTGCCAGCAGCTTGGGATTGCGGGCGAACACTGAAGCTTTCTTT. Encoded protein: CASSLGLRANTEAFF.

This clone was picked up one time. J is TRBJ2-2 and V is TRBV6-1, with TRBD1 as a possible D gene (6 bases). V was cut by 8 bases and J by 6 bases, with 16 bases left in between. From germline, CDR1 is MNHNS and CDR2 SASEGT. The CDR3 runs to 14 residues. CDR3 sequence: CASVGGLPAGELFF. CDR3 DNA: TGTGCCAGCGTTGGGGGCCTGCCGGCCGGGGAGCTGTTTTTT.

The chain uses TRBV11-3 and TRBJ2-7; perhaps TRBD2 as D (5 bases). Looked up from germline, CDR1 is SGHNT and CDR2 is YENEEA. The CDR3 consists of 15 residues. Between the trimmed V and J ends, which lost 4 bases and 2 bases, there was a span of 15 bases. The CDR3 protein is CASSSVGLATYEQYF. The CDR3 region has the DNA TGTGCCAGCAGCTCGGTGGGCCTAGCAACCTACGAGCAGTACTTC.

This sequence joins TRBV28 and TRBJ2-7; TRBD1 aligns across 7 bases. The CDR3 has 15 residues. CDR1 and CDR2 from the germline V gene are MDHEN and SYDVKM. J was trimmed by 6 bases and V by 7 bases; bases with no gene match: 15. CDR3 bases: TGTGCCAGCACCCCAAAACGGACAGGAGTCCGCGAGCAGTACTTC. Protein: CASTPKRTGVREQYF.

The rearrangement links TRBV10-2 to TRBJ1-1; D is undetermined. Trimming stripped 7 bases from V and 0 bases from J, with 9 bases between. CDR3 length equals 13 residues. Germline-derived CDR1 and CDR2 are WSHSY and SAAADI. The CDR3 sequence: CASIWAMNTEAFF. The CDR3 nucleotides are TGCGCCAGCATTTGGGCTATGAACACTGAAGCTTTCTTT.

The table lists this clone with a count of one. The chain couples TRBV5-6 to TRBJ2-5, with no clear D. The CDR3 sequence is 14 residues long. Trimming shortened V by 0 bases and J by 2 bases, and 8 bases separated the two germline ends. The germline CDR1 and CDR2 sequences are SGHDT and YYEEEE. The CDR3 loop reads CASSLGTPQETQYF. CDR3 coding DNA: TGTGCCAGCAGCTTGGGTACTCCACAAGAGACCCAGTACTTC.

The chain carries TRBV5-5 and TRBJ2-7, with 9 bases aligning to TRBD1. V shed 0 bases, J shed 6 bases, and the junction held 7 bases outside the gene matches. The germline gives CDR1 SGHKS, CDR2 YYEKEE (reference sequence). This CDR3 is built from 15 residues. The CDR3 sequence is CASSLGTTGGSEQYF. CDR3 in DNA: TGTGCCAGCAGCTTGGGGACTACAGGGGGCTCCGAGCAGTACTTC. Drawing the rest from reference TRBV5-5 and TRBJ2-7, the complete variable domain is DAGVTQSPTHLIKTRGQQVTLRCSPISGHKSVSWYQQVLGQGPQFIFQYYEKEERGRGNFPDRFSARQFPNYSSELNVNALLLGDSALYLCASSLGTTGGSEQYFGPGTRLTVT.

This chain joins TRBV5-1 and TRBJ2-3, with D possibly matching TRBD1 (6 bases). V lost 3 bases and J lost 5, with 13 bases in between. The CDR3 extends over 14 amino acids. CDR1 is SGHRS, CDR2 YFSETQ, per germline. The CDR3 reads CASSWQATGDTQYF. The CDR3 DNA is TGCGCCAGCAGCTGGCAAGCGACAGGAGATACGCAGTATTTT.

This clone was detected once. The chain is built from TRBV10-3 and TRBJ2-2, with unresolved D. Germline CDR1 reads ENHRY; CDR2 reads SYGVKD. The CDR3 totals 16 residues. V shed 3 bases and J shed 3 bases, with 14 bases lying between them. DNA for the CDR3: TGTGCCATCAGTGATACAGTTTTAACCTACACCGGGGAGCTGTTTTTT. Translating it yields CAISDTVLTYTGELFF.

The chain carries TRBV28 and TRBJ2-7; a weak D match, TRBD1 (5 bases). The CDR3 length is 11 residues. Trimming pared 10 bases from V and 4 bases from J, leaving 11 bases between. Germline loops: CDR1 MDHEN, CDR2 SYDVKM. This chain's CDR3 is CATGIRYEQYF. The CDR3 DNA follows: TGTGCCACAGGGATCAGGTACGAGCAGTACTTC.

This clone was observed once. This sequence joins TRBV5-8 and TRBJ2-7, with D perhaps TRBD1 (6 bases). The germline CDR1 and CDR2 sequences are SGHTS and YDEGEE. The V and J ends lost 6 bases and 5 bases respectively, with 12 bases between them. There are 12 residues in the CDR3. The CDR3 nucleotides read TGTGCCAGCATACTACAGGGCCACGAGCAGTACTTC. Its translation: CASILQGHEQYF. The complete variable domain, with remaining parts taken from reference TRBV5-8 and TRBJ2-7, reads EAGVTQSPTHLIKTRGQQATLRCSPISGHTSVYWYQQALGLGLQFLLWYDEGEERNRGNFPPRFSGRQFPNYSSELNVNALELEDSALYLCASILQGHEQYFGPGTRLTVT.

This clone has a single count. The chain joins TRBV27 to TRBJ2-7, with TRBD1 identical over 9 bases. The CDR3 length is 15 residues. V shed 5 bases, J shed 4 bases, and the junction held 9 bases outside the gene matches. Germline V gene lookup returns CDR1 MNHEY and CDR2 SMNVEV (reference sequence). The DNA for the CDR3 is TGTGCCAGCAGTCTCAACAGGGGGCCCTCTTACGAGCAGTACTTC. Its translation is CASSLNRGPSYEQYF.

The CDR3 reads CASRARDEQYF. The CDR3 DNA sequence: TGTGCCAGCCGGGCACGAGACGAGCAGTACTTC. J is TRBJ2-7 and V is TRBV28; D is unclear. Trimming took off 8 bases at V and 5 bases at J, with 10 bases between the two ends. CDR1 is MDHEN and CDR2 is SYDVKM in the germline V gene. The CDR3 is made up of 11 amino acids.

The chain couples TRBV5-4 to TRBJ2-7; the match to TRBD2 covers 13 bases. The CDR3 has 15 residues. Looked up from germline, CDR1 is SGHNT and CDR2 is YYREEE (reference sequence). The V and J ends lost 4 bases and 5 bases, in that order; junction bases with no gene match: 6. The CDR3 nucleotides are TGTGCCAGCAGCCGCTGGACTAGCGGGAGAGACGAGCAGTACTTC. Its protein is CASSRWTSGRDEQYF.

This clone was seen only a few times. The V and J genes are TRBV5-6 and TRBJ1-3, with TRBD1 matching 7 bases. Germline CDR1 reads SGHDT; CDR2 reads YYEEEE. The CDR3 is 15 amino acids. The J segment lost 1 base and the V segment lost 6 bases, leaving 7 bases of the junction unmatched. The CDR3: CASTQTGHSGNTIYF. CDR3 nucleotide sequence: TGTGCCAGCACTCAGACAGGGCATTCTGGAAACACCATATATTTT.

The chain combines TRBV18 with TRBJ2-7; 7 bases fit TRBD2. Germline V gives CDR1 KGHSH, CDR2 LQKENI. Losses at the gene ends were 6 bases for V and 7 bases for J; bases not matched to a gene: 9. There are 13 residues in the CDR3. For the CDR3, the DNA is TGTGCCAGCTCGCTCGCAGGGAGGGGAGAGCAGTACTTC. Translated, it gives CASSLAGRGEQYF.

The chain recombines TRBV6-1 with TRBJ1-6; D is undetermined. CDR1 MNHNS and CDR2 SASEGT come from the germline V gene. This CDR3 is 14 amino acids long. V was trimmed by 2 bases and J by 7 bases, leaving 9 bases between them. CDR3 DNA: TGTGCCAGCAGTGAACTGGGCGGGAATTCACCCCTCCACTTT. It codes for CASSELGGNSPLHF.

This sequence joins TRBV19 and TRBJ2-7; D is perhaps TRBD1 (6 bases). The germline V and J ends were trimmed by 10 bases and 6 bases, with 19 bases remaining between them. The CDR3 consists of 13 residues. The germline V gene has CDR1 LNHDA and CDR2 SQIVND (reference sequence). CDR3 protein: CATRIGTTREQYF. The CDR3 DNA follows: TGTGCCACCCGGATCGGGACAACCCGCGAGCAGTACTTC. The full variable domain, in which reference TRBV19 and TRBJ2-7 provide the parts outside the CDR3, is DGGITQSPKYLFRKEGQNVTLSCEQNLNHDAMYWYRQDPGQGLRLIYYSQIVNDFQKGDIAEGYSVSREKKESFPLTVTSAQKNPTAFYLCATRIGTTREQYFGPGTRLTVT.

V and J are TRBV6-1 and TRBJ2-5; no clear D. The length of the CDR3 is 10 residues. CDR1 is MNHNS and CDR2 is SASEGT in the germline V gene. Trimming left V 1 base short and J 6 bases short, with 0 bases between. The CDR3 sequence: CASSEETQYF. CDR3 sequence (DNA): TGTGCCAGCAGTGAAGAGACCCAGTACTTC.

The rearrangement links TRBV6-5 to TRBJ2-1; no firm D call. Trimming removed 5 bases at V and 7 bases at J, with 12 bases between. This CDR3 is 13 amino acids long. Germline loops: CDR1 MNHEY, CDR2 SVGAGI. The CDR3 DNA sequence: TGTGCCAGCAGTCCCTTCCCCCTTAATGAGCAGTTCTTC. It yields the protein CASSPFPLNEQFF.

The rearrangement uses TRBV6-4 and TRBJ2-5; weak D call: TRBD1 (6 bases). The J call could be wrong; TRBJ2-7 is a better fit for the DNA end. The CDR3 sequence is 14 residues long. CDR1 and CDR2 (germline): MRHNA, SNTAGT. CDR3 DNA sequence: TGTGCCAGCAGACCGGACAGATTCTTCTACGAGCAGTACTTC. It yields the protein CASRPDRFFYEQYF.